A selection of T cell receptor beta chains follows, all from one sample in a study of control samples from healthy donors and cancer patients. Sequencing was performed with immunoSEQ multiplex PCR; in TCRdb, only in-frame clones are kept and a portion is missing. The data show 89,000 or so clones, with more than 75% seen just once and around 18% held by the top ten. The sample comprised blood. The receptors here all came from a man aged 50-60 years in good health. Both conserved end residues are part of each CDR3. The D gene is left open where the match is weak. A row's size may be missing; if present it is once, few, many or a size class.

CDR3: CASSWDRGTDTQYF; DNA: TGTGCCAGCAGTTGGGACAGGGGAACAGATACGCAGTATTTT; J: TRBJ2-3; D: TRBD1; V: TRBV2; size: .
CDR3: CPGSAHRTEKYNEQFF; DNA: TGTCCTGGGAGCGCACATAGGACAGAAAAATACAATGAGCAGTTCTTC; J: TRBJ2-1; D: .; V: TRBV22-1; size: .
CDR3: CASSQGGQFGYGYTF; DNA: TGTGCCAGCAGCCAAGGGGGGCAATTTGGCTATGGCTACACCTTC; J: TRBJ1-2; D: .; V: TRBV4-2; size: .
CDR3: CASSVAGTGSGNTIYF; DNA: TGTGCCAGCAGCGTAGCTGGGACCGGCTCTGGAAACACCATATATTTT; J: TRBJ1-3; D: .; V: TRBV9; size: .
CDR3: CASSYSRQGNNGYTF; DNA: TGTGCCAGCAGTTACTCTAGGCAGGGAAACAATGGCTACACCTTC; J: TRBJ1-2; D: .; V: TRBV6-5; size: .
CDR3: CASIENTEAFF; DNA: TGTGCCAGCATCGAAAACACTGAAGCTTTCTTT; J: TRBJ1-1; D: .; V: TRBV6-5; size: .
CDR3: CASSLDRGDTQYF; DNA: TGTGCCAGCAGCCTCGACAGGGGGGATACGCAGTATTTT; J: TRBJ2-3; D: TRBD1; V: TRBV5-8; size: .
CDR3: CASSPHPWGDRNTGELFF; DNA: TGTGCCAGCAGCCCCCATCCTTGGGGGGATAGGAACACCGGGGAGCTGTTTTTT; J: TRBJ2-2; D: .; V: TRBV7-9; size: many
CDR3: CASSQVDRDYVAPLHF; DNA: TGCGCCAGCAGCCAGGTGGACAGGGACTACGTCGCACCCCTCCACTTT; J: TRBJ1-6; D: TRBD1; V: TRBV4-1; size: .
CDR3: CASSVLGGLGNTGELFF; DNA: TGTGCCAGCAGCGTGTTAGGGGGCTTAGGAAACACCGGGGAGCTGTTTTTT; J: TRBJ2-2; D: TRBD1; V: TRBV9; size: .
CDR3: CASSVDNTDTQYF; DNA: TGTGCCAGCAGCGTAGACAACACAGATACGCAGTATTTT; J: TRBJ2-3; D: .; V: TRBV9; size: .
CDR3: CASSLNGNEQFF; DNA: TGTGCCAGCAGCTTAAACGGCAATGAGCAGTTCTTC; J: TRBJ2-1; D: .; V: TRBV7-3; size: .
CDR3: CASSPDSGFAWETQYF; DNA: TGTGCCAGCAGCCCAGACTCGGGTTTTGCATGGGAGACCCAGTACTTC; J: TRBJ2-5; D: .; V: TRBV7-2; size: .
CDR3: CATSGGRGPNYYGYTF; DNA: TGTGCCACCAGTGGAGGCAGGGGGCCCAACTACTATGGCTACACCTTC; J: TRBJ1-2; D: TRBD1; V: TRBV24-1; size: .
CDR3: CAWSGLRDTIYF; DNA: TGTGCCTGGAGCGGACTGAGGGACACCATATATTTT; J: TRBJ1-3; D: .; V: TRBV30; size: .
CDR3: CSASKGPNTEAFF; DNA: TGCAGTGCTAGTAAGGGTCCGAACACTGAAGCTTTCTTT; J: TRBJ1-1; D: .; V: TRBV20-1; size: .
CDR3: CASSLGRFGAQFF; DNA: TGTGCCAGCAGCTTGGGGAGATTTGGGGCGCAGTTCTTC; J: TRBJ2-1; D: .; V: TRBV5-6; size: .
CDR3: CAISEGNQPQHF; DNA: TGTGCCATCAGTGAGGGCAATCAGCCCCAGCATTTT; J: TRBJ1-5; D: .; V: TRBV10-3; size: .
CDR3: CASSETGGESPLHF; DNA: TGTGCCAGCTCGGAAACAGGGGGGGAGTCACCCCTCCACTTT; J: TRBJ1-6; D: TRBD1; V: TRBV18; size: .
CDR3: CASSYAKGQHF; DNA: TGTGCCAGCAGTTACGCCAAGGGCCAGCATTTT; J: TRBJ1-5; D: .; V: TRBV6-6; size: .
CDR3: CASSVGLGYTF; DNA: TGTGCCAGCAGCGTAGGACTTGGCTACACCTTC; J: TRBJ1-2; D: .; V: TRBV5-5; size: .